The 20 T cell receptor beta chains below all came from one sample that was sequenced in a study of blood T cell repertoires in COVID-19 (TCRdb year 2020). Library prep was done by the immunoSEQ multiplex PCR assay. This is the immuneACCESS table as TCRdb keeps it, with only in-frame sequences that have V and J called. A part of the clones is gone; compared with another copy, unresolved V genes explain less than half, and the rest is unexplained. The sample table holds some 15,000 clones, of which 91% were seen once. Jointly, the top ten make up roughly 4.7% of the sample. The sample was peripheral blood. All receptors derive from a man aged 60 to 69 with active COVID-19.

V usage is TRBV3-1 (or the pseudogene TRBV3-2) and J usage is TRBJ2-5, with 10 positions matching TRBD2. Germline V gives CDR1 LGHDT, CDR2 YNNKEL (reference sequence). The junction had 6 bases not matched to a gene; V was cut back by 6 bases and J by 2 bases. This CDR3 has 15 amino acids. As DNA, the CDR3 is TGTGCCAGCAGGTTTAGCGGGGGGACACAAGAGACCCAGTACTTC. Protein: CASRFSGGTQETQYF.

CDR3 bases: TGTGCCAGCACCCCGGGGGACAGGGTTTCAGAGACCCAGTACTTC. Protein: CASTPGDRVSETQYF. The rearrangement uses TRBV6-5 and TRBJ2-5, with TRBD1 matching 9 bases. The V and J ends lost 7 bases and 4 bases, in that order; junction bases with no gene match: 10. Looked up from germline, CDR1 is MNHEY and CDR2 is SVGAGI. The CDR3 loop spans 15 amino acids.

J is TRBJ1-4 and V is TRBV28; a possible D gene is TRBD1 (5 bases). Germline lookup yields CDR1 MDHEN and CDR2 SYDVKM. Trimming took 3 bases from V and 7 from J, leaving 12 bases between them. The CDR3 length is 14 residues. The CDR3 DNA reads TGTGCCAGCAGTTTTCGGGACTGGATTGAAAAACTGTTTTTT. Amino acids: CASSFRDWIEKLFF.

The chain is built from TRBV6-1 and TRBJ2-1; perhaps TRBD2 as D (6 bases). This CDR3 is 15 amino acids long. The germline gives CDR1 MNHNS, CDR2 SASEGT. Between the trimmed V and J ends, which lost 3 bases and 7 bases, there was a span of 16 bases. Here the CDR3 DNA reads TGTGCCAGCAGTGAGGGCGGGGTGATGGAGAATGAGCAGTTCTTC. Translating gives CASSEGGVMENEQFF.

This chain links TRBV6-5 with TRBJ2-3; D remains ambiguous. Trimming stripped 11 bases from V and 1 base from J, with 7 bases between. The CDR3 sequence is 11 residues long. The germline V gene has CDR1 MNHEY and CDR2 SVGAGI. The chain's CDR3 is CACGGTDTQYF. The DNA for the CDR3 is TGTGCCTGCGGAGGCACAGATACGCAGTATTTT.

V usage is TRBV27 and J usage is TRBJ1-5, with 8 positions matching TRBD1. V lost 5 bases and J lost 7; bases outside the gene matches: 10. CDR3 size: 15 residues. Germline CDR1 and CDR2: MNHEY and SMNVEV (reference sequence). The CDR3 sequence: CASSTGTGGNQPQHF. The CDR3 DNA follows: TGTGCCAGCAGTACGGGTACAGGGGGGAACCAGCCCCAGCATTTT.

The chain joins TRBV3-1 (or the pseudogene TRBV3-2) to TRBJ2-1, with 11 bases identical to TRBD2. The length of the CDR3 is 17 residues. Germline V CDR1 and CDR2: LGHDT, YNNKEL (reference sequence). Losses at the gene ends were 1 base for V and 7 bases for J; bases not matched to a gene: 9. The CDR3: CASSQVWASGGRNEQFF. The CDR3 bases are TGTGCCAGCAGCCAAGTTTGGGCTAGCGGGGGGAGGAATGAGCAGTTCTTC.

This sequence joins TRBV7-9 and TRBJ1-1; 9 nucleotides match TRBD1. This CDR3 comprises 16 residues. Germline V CDR1 and CDR2: SEHNR, FQNEAQ (reference sequence). V dropped 5 bases and J dropped 6; count of bases not matched to a gene: 13. The CDR3 sequence is CASSQRGTGLLAEAFF. The DNA of the CDR3 is TGTGCCAGCAGCCAACGGGGGACAGGGCTGTTGGCTGAAGCTTTCTTT.

The rearrangement joins TRBV5-8 to TRBJ1-3; D is unresolved. Germline V gene sequence: CDR1 SGHTS, CDR2 YDEGEE. Trimming removed 2 bases at V and 0 bases at J, with 6 bases between. The CDR3 covers 14 residues. The CDR3 DNA is TGTGCCAGCAGCTTTGCGTCCTCTGGAAACACCATATATTTT. It specifies CASSFASSGNTIYF.

The chain employs TRBV15 and TRBJ2-7, with D possibly TRBD2 on 6 matching bases. V was trimmed by 0 bases and J by 4 bases, leaving 10 bases between them. The CDR3 has 14 residues. Germline CDR1 and CDR2: LNHNV and YYDKDF (reference sequence). CDR3 DNA: TGTGCCACCAGCAGAGATCGGGGGAGGTACGAGCAGTACGTC. It translates to CATSRDRGRYEQYV.

J is TRBJ2-5 and V is TRBV18; weak D call: TRBD2 (5 bases). Germline V gene sequence: CDR1 KGHSH, CDR2 LQKENI. V was clipped by 1 base and J by 5 bases, with 8 bases between them. The CDR3 is made up of 13 amino acids. The CDR3 coding sequence is TGTGCCAGCTCACCACTGTCGGGGGAGACCCAGTACTTC. Its protein product is CASSPLSGETQYF.

The rearrangement joins TRBV3-1 (or the pseudogene TRBV3-2) to TRBJ2-1; 9 nucleotides align to TRBD2. Trimming took 4 bases from V and 6 from J; bases not matched to a gene: 7. In germline, CDR1 is LGHDT, CDR2 YNNKEL (reference sequence). The CDR3 extends over 15 amino acids. The CDR3, as DNA: TGTGCCAGCAGCCCCGGGACTAGCCTTTCCAATGAGCAGTTCTTC. It translates to CASSPGTSLSNEQFF.

The gene calls are TRBV29-1 and TRBJ1-1; 8 positions agree with TRBD1. V lost 5 bases and J lost 3; bases outside the gene matches: 5. The CDR3 totals 13 residues. CDR1 SQVTM and CDR2 ANQGSEA come from the germline V gene. The CDR3 is CSVRQGLDTEAFF. The CDR3 nucleotides read TGCAGCGTTCGACAGGGGTTGGACACTGAAGCTTTCTTT.

V gene TRBV4-2 combines with J gene TRBJ2-1; 14 bases are shared with TRBD2. In germline, CDR1 is LGHNA, CDR2 YNFKEQ. The CDR3 consists of 16 residues. Trimming at V came to 3 bases and at J to 9 bases, leaving 7 bases not matched to a gene. The CDR3 bases are TGTGCCAGCAGCCAGGTGACTAGCGGGGGGGCCAGTGAGCAGTTCTTC. Its protein is CASSQVTSGGASEQFF.

CDR3 DNA sequence: TGTGCCAGCAGCTTAGCGGGGGGGAGCACAGATACGCAGTATTTT. This gives the protein CASSLAGGSTDTQYF. The chain uses TRBV6-5 and TRBJ2-3; 11 nucleotides agree with TRBD2. The CDR3 has 15 amino acids. The germline V gene has CDR1 MNHEY and CDR2 SVGAGI. Trimming removed 6 bases from V and 0 bases from J; junction bases left unmatched: 2.

The chain is built from TRBV19 and TRBJ1-2; 8 bases agree with TRBD1. This CDR3 has 13 residues. Germline CDR1 LNHDA, CDR2 SQIVND (reference sequence). The CDR3, as DNA: TGTGTCTGCTCGACAGGGGCTAACTATGGCTACACCTTC. It codes for CVCSTGANYGYTF.

This clone was recorded once. The chain joins TRBV11-2 to TRBJ1-1, with D maybe TRBD1 (5 bases). Trimming shortened V by 3 bases and J by 4 bases, and 12 bases separated the two germline ends. The CDR3 sequence is 14 residues long. Germline CDR1 is SGHAT and CDR2 is FQNNGV. The CDR3 is CASSFRDLGTEAFF. In DNA, the CDR3 is TGTGCCAGCAGCTTTCGGGACTTGGGCACTGAAGCTTTCTTT.

The CDR3 protein is CASPAYNEQFF. DNA for the CDR3: TGTGCCAGCCCGGCCTACAATGAGCAGTTCTTC. The genes are TRBV6-5 and TRBJ2-1; unclear D gene. The CDR3 length is 11 residues. Germline assignment: CDR1 MNHEY and CDR2 SVGAGI. V was trimmed by 8 bases and J by 2 bases, leaving 4 bases between them.

This clone was observed a single time. V usage is TRBV6-6 and J usage is TRBJ2-1; TRBD2 agrees at 12 bases. The CDR3 loop spans 16 amino acids. CDR1 MNHNY and CDR2 SVGAGI come from the germline V gene (reference sequence). Trimming removed 4 bases from V and 4 bases from J; junction bases left unmatched: 5. The DNA of the CDR3 is TGTGCCAGCAGTTGCCTAGCGGGGGGGCAGTACAATGAGCAGTTCTTC. Its protein product is CASSCLAGGQYNEQFF.

The V and J genes are TRBV7-8 and TRBJ1-6, with D possibly matching TRBD1 (6 bases). There are 15 residues in the CDR3. V was trimmed by 3 bases and J by 0 bases, leaving 6 bases between them. CDR1 and CDR2 from the germline V gene are SGHVS and FQNEAQ. The CDR3 is CASSFRGSYNSPLHF. In nucleotides, the CDR3 is TGTGCCAGCAGCTTCAGGGGCTCCTATAATTCACCCCTCCACTTT.